The text below deals with one T cell receptor beta chain. This sample is part of a study of blood T cell repertoires in COVID-19. Sequenced by immunoSEQ multiplex PCR; TCRdb stores in-frame clones only, minus some. The repertoire has about 430,000 clones, over 75% of them found once; the top ten carry 0.97%. Sequenced input: PBMCs or T cells enriched from blood (not recorded which). This receptor was taken from a woman between 25 and 40 years old with acute COVID-19.

DNA for the CDR3: TGTGCCAGCAGCTTTTCCCCAGGGTCGTCCTCACCCCTCCACTTT. This codes for CASSFSPGSSSPLHF. The chain joins TRBV7-9 to TRBJ1-6, with a tentative D call TRBD1 (5 bases). V was shortened by 3 bases and J by 10 bases, with 16 bases between the two germline ends. Germline loops: CDR1 SEHNR, CDR2 FQNEAQ (reference sequence). This CDR3 comprises 15 residues.